The next 3 T cell receptor beta chains were all read from a single sample in a study of Ad26.COV2.S vaccination and SARS-CoV-2 variants. Profiling relied on immunoSEQ multiplex PCR, and the TCRdb table lists in-frame clones only, not all of them. The profile covers approximately 410,000 clones, with roughly 90% appearing a single time and about 3.5% taken by the ten largest. Treatment described: approximately 18 received Ad26.COV2.S at low or high dose, single or two shots; about 5 received placebo; per-sample allocation not given. It was on day 63 after the first vaccine or placebo injection that samples were taken. The source was peripheral blood, collected in a trial of Ad26.COV2.S vaccine versus placebo. The receptors stem from a person between 18 and 65 years old who received the Ad26.COV2.S COVID-19 vaccine or a placebo.

This chain joins TRBV27 and TRBJ2-6; D remains unclear. The length of the CDR3 is 14 residues. Trimming shortened V by 5 bases and J by 3 bases, and 8 bases separated the two germline ends. Germline CDR1 and CDR2: MNHEY and SMNVEV (reference sequence). The CDR3 DNA sequence: TGTGCCAGCAGTGGCAGAGGTGGGGCCAACGTCCTGACTTTC. As protein: CASSGRGGANVLTF.

This clone is a singleton in its sample. This chain joins TRBV6-6 and TRBJ2-6, with unresolved D. The V gene's germline CDR1 is MNHNY and CDR2 SVGAGI (reference sequence). The CDR3 sequence is 15 residues long. Trimming removed 2 bases from V and 4 bases from J, with 9 bases in between. The chain's CDR3 is CASSYAGSGANVLTF. CDR3 DNA: TGTGCCAGCAGTTACGCTGGCTCCGGGGCCAACGTCCTGACTTTC.

J is TRBJ1-5 and V is TRBV6-6; no clear D gene. CDR1 is MNHNY and CDR2 is SVGAGI in the germline V gene (reference sequence). V lost 7 bases and J 4 bases, leaving 14 bases between the germline ends. This CDR3 is built from 14 residues. The CDR3 bases are TGTGCCAGCAACCCTCGGCGGGAGAATCAGCCCCAGCATTTT. It codes for CASNPRRENQPQHF.